This TCR beta chain appears in the sequencing data of a study of T cell repertoires in cytomegalovirus infection. Study conclusions and caveats: CMV-specific TCR beta clonotypes restricted by HLA-C were the ones dominating the ex vivo response. Using cumulative public TCR beta family frequency, the authors identified those who carried CMV together with the relevant HLA.

Trimming removed 2 bases at V and 6 bases at J, with 10 bases between. This CDR3 is built from 14 residues. This clonotype was found a few times. Its antigen is not known. TCRdb reanalysed the reads using MiXCR and keeps one entry per CDR3 protein. The table records 300,000 to 400,000 distinct CDR3 sequences, 25% of them present only once. Material: cultured PBMCs, obtained from culture after CMV antigen stimulation. The chain carries TRBV12-3 or TRBV12-4 and TRBJ2-2; no reliable D call. The receptor was isolated from a human donor in good health (CMV status not recorded). Some clones in this sample may be carry-over from other donors' samples. CDR3 amino acids: CASSLTRSPGELFF. CDR3 in DNA: TGTGCCAGCAGTTTAACCAGAAGTCCCGGGGAGCTGTTTTTT.